This TCR beta chain was retrieved from a study of blood T cell repertoires in COVID-19. Overall study: There were acute and convalescent COVID-19 samples, and they came from the United States, Italy and Spain. T cells, B-cell-depleted T cells, or PBMCs provided the cDNA or gDNA that served as material.

Under the authors' procedure: The assay estimated nucleated cells by amplifying reference gene primers. The table came from immunoSEQ multiplex PCR; TCRdb's copy has only in-frame clones and leaves some out. V and J calls and clone size are as listed in that table; D and trimming were resolved from the DNA. This sample carries under 250,000 clones, about 93% of them seen once, and the ten largest clones take roughly 0.8%. Trimming at V came to 6 bases and at J to 1 base, leaving 12 bases not matched to a gene. The CDR3 is 17 residues long. One Seattle source followed patients from active infection through their disease course.

V gene TRBV23-1 combines with J gene TRBJ1-5; 7 bases match TRBD1. TRBV23-1 is sorted into the ORF group, with uncertain function. Sequencing input: peripheral blood. This sequence originates from a man aged 25 to 40 with COVID-19, enrolled during active disease. The chain's CDR3 is CASSHPIPRGSNQPQHF. In DNA, the CDR3 is TGCGCCAGCAGCCATCCAATCCCCAGGGGGAGCAATCAGCCCCAGCATTTT.